A single sample is the source of the 16 T cell receptor beta chains below, sequenced in a study of vaccination and CD4 T cells after COVID-19. Indicated treatment: roughly 10-day PBMC culture with coronavirus spike peptide pools or control peptides (ViraFEST assay). The Oncomine TCR Beta short-read assay was applied to DNA of cultured CD4+ T cells. TCRdb re-called the PCR reads with MiXCR, one entry per CDR3 protein. Of 15,000 or so distinct CDR3 sequences listed, around three quarters are singletons. Antigens for these TCRs are unknown. The material sequenced was CD4+ T cells from blood, cultured in vitro. These receptors all come from a human donor who had recovered from COVID-19.

This sequence joins TRBV6-1 and TRBJ1-5; D perhaps matches TRBD1 (6 bases). The CDR3 extends over 14 amino acids. CDR1 is MNHNS, CDR2 SASEGT, per germline. V lost 7 bases and J 6 bases, leaving 16 bases between the germline ends. The CDR3 nucleotides are TGTGCCAGCACCTATGGGGGGGGCAGTCAGCCCCAGCATTTT. Translating gives CASTYGGGSQPQHF.

This chain connects TRBV7-2 to TRBJ2-3; D call uncertain. Germline V gene data show CDR1 as SGHTA and CDR2 as FQGNSA. The CDR3 runs 11 residues. V lost 3 bases and J lost 8, with 6 bases in between. CDR3 sequence reads: CASSFLGTQYF. The CDR3 region has the DNA TGTGCCAGCAGCTTTCTAGGTACGCAGTATTTT.

The chain has TRBV6-5 and TRBJ2-7; D is uncertain. Looked up from germline, CDR1 is MNHEY and CDR2 is SVGAGI. This CDR3 region has 16 residues. The ends were cut back, 0 bases at V and 3 bases at J, with 15 bases in the middle. CDR3 sequence reads: CASSYSTRRSLYEQYF. As DNA, the CDR3 is TGTGCCAGCAGTTACTCGACACGGCGATCTCTCTACGAGCAGTACTTC.

The chain recombines TRBV18 with TRBJ2-7, with no clear D. V dropped 3 bases and J dropped 3 bases, with 12 bases sitting between them. The CDR3 covers 14 residues. CDR1 is KGHSH, CDR2 LQKENI, per germline. The CDR3 nucleotides read TGTGCCAGCTCACCGGTCCAGCGTAGCTACGAGCAGTACTTC. Protein: CASSPVQRSYEQYF.

The rearrangement joins TRBV7-2 to TRBJ1-1; D may be TRBD1 (5 bases). Germline values: CDR1 SGHTA, CDR2 FQGNSA. V lost 3 bases and J lost 4, with 12 bases in between. The CDR3 spans 14 residues. The DNA of the CDR3 is TGTGCCAGCAGCTTGTGGCAGGGAGGCACTGAAGCTTTCTTT. It codes for CASSLWQGGTEAFF.

CDR3 nucleotides: TGTGCCAGCAGCTTAGGGACTAGCGTCCATGAGCAGTTCTTC. Its protein product is CASSLGTSVHEQFF. The chain combines TRBV7-2 with TRBJ2-1, with 9 bases aligning to TRBD2. This CDR3 has 14 residues. The germline CDR1 and CDR2 sequences are SGHTA and FQGNSA. V lost 1 base, J lost 8 bases, and 3 bases stayed unmatched.

The rearrangement links TRBV19 to TRBJ2-1; D is unclear. Looked up from germline, CDR1 is LNHDA and CDR2 is SQIVND (reference sequence). The CDR3 loop spans 14 amino acids. V dropped 8 bases and J dropped 0 bases, with 11 bases sitting between them. CDR3 DNA sequence: TGTGCCAGTTCTAGACATAGCTCCTACAATGAGCAGTTCTTC. Residues: CASSRHSSYNEQFF.

This rearrangement joins TRBV20-1 to TRBJ1-5; 8 nucleotides agree with TRBD1. The germline V gene has CDR1 DFQATT and CDR2 SNEGSKA (reference sequence). The CDR3 is 14 residues long. V was pared by 2 bases and J by 5 bases, with 5 bases of the junction left unmatched. The DNA for the CDR3 is TGCAGTGCTAGATCGGGACAGGAGCATCAGCCCCAGCATTTT. It translates to CSARSGQEHQPQHF.

The J gene is TRBJ2-2, the V gene TRBV6-2 or TRBV6-3; the D gene is possibly TRBD1 (6 bases). Trimming removed 7 bases from V and 1 base from J, with 13 bases in between. The CDR3 extends over 15 amino acids. From germline, CDR1 is MNHEY and CDR2 SVGEGT. The CDR3 reads CASITQGLNTGELFF. In DNA, the CDR3 is TGTGCCAGCATCACCCAGGGGCTGAACACCGGGGAGCTGTTTTTT.

V and J are TRBV6-5 and TRBJ1-1; no clear D. Looked up from germline, CDR1 is MNHEY and CDR2 is SVGAGI. Trimming took 2 bases from V and 3 from J, leaving 7 bases between them. This CDR3 region has 13 residues. The CDR3 DNA reads TGTGCCAGCAGTTACCGACCGTACACTGAAGCTTTCTTT. As protein: CASSYRPYTEAFF.

This chain joins TRBV7-8 and TRBJ1-1; 9 nucleotides line up with TRBD1. V lost 5 bases, J lost 4 bases, and 5 bases stayed unmatched. Germline CDR1 reads SGHVS; CDR2 reads FQNEAQ. This CDR3 has 14 amino acids. The CDR3 DNA is TGTGCCAGCAGCCGAACAGGGGGCCCCACTGAAGCTTTCTTT. Its translation: CASSRTGGPTEAFF.

The rearrangement joins TRBV19 to TRBJ1-5; the D gene is possibly TRBD1 (5 bases). Trimming removed 1 base from V and 0 bases from J, with 7 bases in between. Germline CDR1 and CDR2: LNHDA and SQIVND (reference sequence). The CDR3 length is 15 residues. CDR3: CASSIGGFSNQPQHF. In nucleotides, the CDR3 is TGTGCCAGTAGTATAGGGGGGTTTAGCAATCAGCCCCAGCATTTT.

This clonotype was seen more than once but under ten times. The CDR3 protein is CASPPLRQMNTEAFF. CDR3 nucleotides: TGTGCCAGCCCACCCCTGCGGCAGATGAACACTGAAGCTTTCTTT. V and J are TRBV28 and TRBJ1-1; D not certain. V lost 8 bases and J lost 0, with 16 bases in between. The length of the CDR3 is 15 residues. Germline CDR1 reads MDHEN; CDR2 reads SYDVKM. The variable domain in full, with the rest retrieved from reference TRBV28 and TRBJ1-1, is DVKVTQSSRYLVKRTGEKVFLECVQDMDHENMFWYRQDPGLGLRLIYFSYDVKMKEKGDIPEGYSVSREKKERFSLILESASTNQTSMYLCASPPLRQMNTEAFFGQGTRLTVV.

This chain links TRBV7-8 with TRBJ2-7; the D is unclear. Trimming removed 5 bases at V and 5 bases at J, with 19 bases between. This CDR3 is built from 15 residues. Per the germline V gene, CDR1 is SGHVS and CDR2 is FQNEAQ. The CDR3 sequence is CASSISNTNNNEQYF. The DNA of the CDR3 is TGTGCCAGCAGCATATCTAACACTAATAACAACGAGCAGTACTTC.

The chain joins TRBV20-1 to TRBJ2-5, with D perhaps assigned TRBD1 or TRBD2 (5 bases each). V lost 5 bases to trimming and J lost 2 bases, with 15 bases between them. This CDR3 has 14 amino acids. CDR1 and CDR2 from the germline V gene are DFQATT and SNEGSKA (reference sequence). The CDR3 DNA is TGCAGTGCTGGCCGGGACGCAAAACAAGAGACCCAGTACTTC. Translation gives CSAGRDAKQETQYF.

The rearrangement uses TRBV12-3 or TRBV12-4 and TRBJ2-7; D uncertain. The V end lost 5 bases, the J end lost 2 bases, and 16 bases lay between the germline ends. This CDR3 spans 15 amino acids. The CDR3 here is CASSNYRSSTYEQYF. As DNA, the CDR3 is TGTGCCAGCAGTAACTACAGATCAAGCACCTACGAGCAGTACTTC.